The clone carrying this TCR beta chain was detected many times. Antigen unknown. The patients chosen for sequencing had shown expansion of CD8+CD57+ cells (detected by flow cytometry). In all patients, the disease was severe acquired aplastic anemia. The data originate from a study of CD8+CD57+ T cells in acquired aplastic anemia. At the level of the study: Quantities of DNA derived from sorted CD4+ and CD8+ cells averaged 3.2 ug.

Study conclusions and caveats: Overlapping CD8+ CDR3 repertoires of patients and controls contained approximately 29 shared sequences. With respect to CD8+ Simpson's diversity, patients and controls did not differ significantly.

For CDR3 and TCR beta VDJ profiling, genomic DNA was the template used. One entry per CDR3 protein, called by TCRdb with MiXCR from the reads. Of about 240,000 distinct CDR3 sequences listed, 45% to 50% are singletons. CDR3 length: 16 amino acids. CDR1 DFQATT and CDR2 SNEGSKA come from the germline V gene (reference sequence). Trimming shortened V by 0 bases and J by 4 bases, and 18 bases separated the two germline ends. The material sequenced was sorted CD4+, CD8+, or CD8+CD57+ T cells (not recorded which) from PBMCs. The chain recombines TRBV20-1 with TRBJ1-2, with D perhaps matching TRBD1 (6 bases). This clonotype was sampled from a human donor with aplastic anemia. The CDR3, as DNA: TGCAGTGCTAGAGAAGCCCTTAGGACAGCGAGCTATGGCTACACCTTC. Amino acid sequence: CSAREALRTASYGYTF.